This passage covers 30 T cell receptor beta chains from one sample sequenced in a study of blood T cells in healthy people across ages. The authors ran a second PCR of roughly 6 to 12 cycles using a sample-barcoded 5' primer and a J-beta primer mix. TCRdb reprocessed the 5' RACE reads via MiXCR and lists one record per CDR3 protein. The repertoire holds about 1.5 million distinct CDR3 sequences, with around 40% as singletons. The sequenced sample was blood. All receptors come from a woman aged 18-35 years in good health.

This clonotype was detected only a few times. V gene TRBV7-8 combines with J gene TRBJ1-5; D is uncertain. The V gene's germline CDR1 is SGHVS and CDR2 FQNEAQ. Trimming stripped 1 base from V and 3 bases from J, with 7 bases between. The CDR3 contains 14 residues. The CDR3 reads CASSLGLVNQPQHF. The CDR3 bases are TGTGCCAGCAGCTTAGGTCTAGTCAATCAGCCCCAGCATTTT. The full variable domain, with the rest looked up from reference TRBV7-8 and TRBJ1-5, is GAGVSQSPRYKVAKRGQDVALRCDPISGHVSLFWYQQALGQGPEFLTYFQNEAQLDKSGLPSDRFFAERPEGSVSTLKIQRTQQEDSAVYLCASSLGLVNQPQHFGDGTRLSIL.

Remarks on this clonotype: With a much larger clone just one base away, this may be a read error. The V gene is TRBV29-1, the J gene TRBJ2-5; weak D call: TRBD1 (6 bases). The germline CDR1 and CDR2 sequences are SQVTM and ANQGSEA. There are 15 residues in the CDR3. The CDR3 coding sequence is TGCGGCGTTGGGGGAACAGGGTGGGGGTTAGAGACCCAGTACTTC. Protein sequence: CGVGGTGWGLETQYF.

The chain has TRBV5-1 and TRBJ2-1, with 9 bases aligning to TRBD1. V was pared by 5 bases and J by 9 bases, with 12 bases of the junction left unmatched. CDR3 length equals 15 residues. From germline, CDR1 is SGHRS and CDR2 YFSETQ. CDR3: CASSPGTGSFGEQFF. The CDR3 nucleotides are TGCGCCAGCAGTCCCGGGACAGGGTCTTTTGGTGAGCAGTTCTTC.

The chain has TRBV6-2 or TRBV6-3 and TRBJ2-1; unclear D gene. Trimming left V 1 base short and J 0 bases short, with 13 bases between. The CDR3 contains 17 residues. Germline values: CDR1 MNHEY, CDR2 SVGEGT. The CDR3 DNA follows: TGTGCCAGCAGTTACTACCGATCGCCCTTCTCCTACAATGAGCAGTTCTTC. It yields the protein CASSYYRSPFSYNEQFF.

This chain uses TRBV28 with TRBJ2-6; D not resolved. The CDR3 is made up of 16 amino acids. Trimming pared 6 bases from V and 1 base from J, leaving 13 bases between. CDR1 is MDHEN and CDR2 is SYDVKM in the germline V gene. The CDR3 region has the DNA TGTGCCAGCAGGGAGTACACGGGTTCTGGGGCCAACGTCCTGACTTTC. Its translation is CASREYTGSGANVLTF.

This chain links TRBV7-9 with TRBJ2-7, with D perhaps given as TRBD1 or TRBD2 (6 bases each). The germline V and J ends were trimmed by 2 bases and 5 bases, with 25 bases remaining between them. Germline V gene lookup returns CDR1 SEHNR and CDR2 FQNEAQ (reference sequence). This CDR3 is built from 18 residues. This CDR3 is CASSLRRTADGEVDEQYF. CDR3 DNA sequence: TGTGCCAGCAGCTTAAGGCGGACAGCCGACGGGGAGGTCGACGAGCAGTACTTC.

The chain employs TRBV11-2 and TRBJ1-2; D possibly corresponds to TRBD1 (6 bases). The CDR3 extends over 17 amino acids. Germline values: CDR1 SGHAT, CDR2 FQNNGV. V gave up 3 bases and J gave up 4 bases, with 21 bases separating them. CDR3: CASSFLRGLTGFYGYTF. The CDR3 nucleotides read TGTGCCAGCAGCTTCCTTCGCGGCCTAACAGGGTTCTATGGCTACACCTTC.

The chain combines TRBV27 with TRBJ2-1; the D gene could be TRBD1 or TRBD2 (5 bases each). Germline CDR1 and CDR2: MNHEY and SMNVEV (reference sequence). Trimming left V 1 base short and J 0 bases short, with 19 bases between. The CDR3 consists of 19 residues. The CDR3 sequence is CASSLWPGRIPFSYNEQFF. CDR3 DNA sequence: TGTGCCAGCAGTTTATGGCCGGGACGGATTCCCTTCTCCTACAATGAGCAGTTCTTC.

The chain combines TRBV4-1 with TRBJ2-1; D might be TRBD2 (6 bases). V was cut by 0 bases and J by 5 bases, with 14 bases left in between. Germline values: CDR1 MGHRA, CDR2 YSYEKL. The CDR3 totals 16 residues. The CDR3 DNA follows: TGCGCCAGCAGCCAAGACCCGGGAGTAGGGAACAATGAGCAGTTCTTC. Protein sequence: CASSQDPGVGNNEQFF.

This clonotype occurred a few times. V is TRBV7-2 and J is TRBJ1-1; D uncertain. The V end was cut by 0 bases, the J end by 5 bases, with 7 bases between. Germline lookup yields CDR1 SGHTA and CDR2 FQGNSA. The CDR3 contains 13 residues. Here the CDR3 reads CASSLAQRTEAFF. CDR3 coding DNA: TGTGCCAGCAGCTTAGCTCAGCGGACTGAAGCTTTCTTT.

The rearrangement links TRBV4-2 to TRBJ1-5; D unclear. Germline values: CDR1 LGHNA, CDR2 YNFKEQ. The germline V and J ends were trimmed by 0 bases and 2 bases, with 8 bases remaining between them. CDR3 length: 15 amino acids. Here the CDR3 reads CASSQDTQGNQPQHF. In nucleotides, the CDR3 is TGTGCCAGCAGCCAAGATACGCAGGGCAATCAGCCCCAGCATTTT.

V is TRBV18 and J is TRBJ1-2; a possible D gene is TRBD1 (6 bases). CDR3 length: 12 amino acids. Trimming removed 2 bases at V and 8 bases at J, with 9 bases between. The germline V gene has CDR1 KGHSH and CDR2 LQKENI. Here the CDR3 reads CASSPIRGGYTF. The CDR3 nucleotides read TGTGCCAGCTCACCAATCAGGGGCGGCTACACCTTC.

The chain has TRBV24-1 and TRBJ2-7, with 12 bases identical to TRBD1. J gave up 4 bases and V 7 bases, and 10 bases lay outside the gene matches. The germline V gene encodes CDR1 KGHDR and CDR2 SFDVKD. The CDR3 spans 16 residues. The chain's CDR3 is CATSPPGTGGEYEQYF. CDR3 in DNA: TGTGCCACCAGCCCCCCCGGGACAGGGGGCGAATACGAGCAGTACTTC.

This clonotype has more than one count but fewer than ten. The CDR3 region has the DNA TGTGCCAGCACGACCGCCGTCGGGACCCAGTACTTC. It yields the protein CASTTAVGTQYF. The V call is TRBV12-3 or TRBV12-4, the J call TRBJ2-7; D remains ambiguous. The DNA end favors TRBJ2-5, so the J call may be wrong. The length of the CDR3 is 12 residues.

The CDR3 sequence is CASSVRASGTQYF. Here the CDR3 DNA reads TGTGCCAGCAGCGTAAGGGCTAGCGGGACCCAGTACTTC. The J gene is TRBJ2-5, the V gene TRBV7-2; 7 bases line up with TRBD2. Germline lookup yields CDR1 SGHTA and CDR2 FQGNSA. V shed 5 bases, J shed 7 bases, and the junction held 7 bases outside the gene matches. The CDR3 covers 13 residues.

CDR3 bases: TGTGCCAGCAGCTTAGTGATTCCTCCAGATACGCAGTATTTT. It translates to CASSLVIPPDTQYF. The chain recombines TRBV11-2 with TRBJ2-3; no firm D call. The CDR3 spans 14 residues. Looked up from germline, CDR1 is SGHAT and CDR2 is FQNNGV. The V end was cut by 1 base, the J end by 4 bases, with 9 bases between.

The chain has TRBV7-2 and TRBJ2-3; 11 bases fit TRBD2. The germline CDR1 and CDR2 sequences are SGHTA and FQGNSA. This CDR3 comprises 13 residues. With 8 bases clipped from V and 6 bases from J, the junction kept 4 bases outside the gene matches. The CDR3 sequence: CASGRLAGDTQYF. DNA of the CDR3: TGTGCCAGCGGTCGACTAGCGGGGGATACGCAGTATTTT.

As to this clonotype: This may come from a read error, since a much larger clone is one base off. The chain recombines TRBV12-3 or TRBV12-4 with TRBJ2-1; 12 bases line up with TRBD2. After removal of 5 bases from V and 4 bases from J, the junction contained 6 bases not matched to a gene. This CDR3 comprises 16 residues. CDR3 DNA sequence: TGTGCCAGCAGTAGTCTAGCGGGAGGGTTTTACAATGAGCAGTTCTTC. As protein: CASSSLAGGFYNEQFF.

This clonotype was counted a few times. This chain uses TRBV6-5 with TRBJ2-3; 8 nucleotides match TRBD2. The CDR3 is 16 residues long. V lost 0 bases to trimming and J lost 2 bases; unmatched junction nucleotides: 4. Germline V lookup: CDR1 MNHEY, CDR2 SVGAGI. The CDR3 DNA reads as TGTGCCAGCAGTTACTCGAGAGCGGGAGACACAGATACGCAGTATTTT. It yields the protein CASSYSRAGDTDTQYF.

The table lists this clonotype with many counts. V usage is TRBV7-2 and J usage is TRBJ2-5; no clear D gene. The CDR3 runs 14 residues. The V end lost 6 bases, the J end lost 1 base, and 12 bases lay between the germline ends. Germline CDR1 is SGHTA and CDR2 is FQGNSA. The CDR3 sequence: CASSSGRGQETQYF. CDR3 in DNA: TGTGCCAGCAGTTCGGGTAGAGGCCAAGAGACCCAGTACTTC.

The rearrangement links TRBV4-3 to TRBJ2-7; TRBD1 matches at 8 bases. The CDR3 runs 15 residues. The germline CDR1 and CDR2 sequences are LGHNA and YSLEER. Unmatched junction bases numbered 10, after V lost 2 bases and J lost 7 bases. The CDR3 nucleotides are TGCGCCAGCAGCCAACTGGACAGGGTGGAAGATGAGCAGTACTTC. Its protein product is CASSQLDRVEDEQYF.

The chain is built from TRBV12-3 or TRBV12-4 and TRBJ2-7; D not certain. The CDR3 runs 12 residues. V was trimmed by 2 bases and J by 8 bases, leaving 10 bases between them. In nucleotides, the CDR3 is TGTGCCAGCAGTTTACTCGGCAGCCAGCAGTACTTC. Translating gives CASSLLGSQQYF.

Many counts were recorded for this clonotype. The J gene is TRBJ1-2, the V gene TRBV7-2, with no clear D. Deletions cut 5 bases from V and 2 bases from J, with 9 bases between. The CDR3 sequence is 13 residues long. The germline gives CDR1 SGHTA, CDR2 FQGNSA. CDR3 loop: CASSRDANYGYTF. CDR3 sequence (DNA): TGTGCCAGCAGCCGCGACGCAAACTATGGCTACACCTTC.

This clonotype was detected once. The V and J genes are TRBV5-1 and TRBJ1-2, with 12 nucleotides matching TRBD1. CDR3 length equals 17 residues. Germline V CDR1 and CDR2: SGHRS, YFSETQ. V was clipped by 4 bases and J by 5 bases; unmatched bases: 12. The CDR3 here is CASSHAGTGGDKYGYTF. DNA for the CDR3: TGCGCCAGCAGCCATGCCGGGACAGGGGGCGATAAATATGGCTACACCTTC. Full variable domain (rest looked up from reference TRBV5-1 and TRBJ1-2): KAGVTQTPRYLIKTRGQQVTLSCSPISGHRSVSWYQQTPGQGLQFLFEYFSETQRNKGNFPGRFSGRQFSNSRSEMNVSTLELGDSALYLCASSHAGTGGDKYGYTFGSGTRLTVV.

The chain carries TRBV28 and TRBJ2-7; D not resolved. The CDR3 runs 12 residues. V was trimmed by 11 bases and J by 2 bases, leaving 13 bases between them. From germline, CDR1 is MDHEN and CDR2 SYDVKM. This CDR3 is CASRHSAYEQYF. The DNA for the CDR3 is TGTGCCTCCAGGCACAGTGCCTACGAGCAGTACTTC.

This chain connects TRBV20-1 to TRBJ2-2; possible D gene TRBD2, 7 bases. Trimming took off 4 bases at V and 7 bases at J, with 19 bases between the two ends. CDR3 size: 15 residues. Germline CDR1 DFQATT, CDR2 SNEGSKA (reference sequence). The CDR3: CSAIWGGAGGGELFF. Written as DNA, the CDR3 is TGCAGTGCTATTTGGGGGGGGGCCGGCGGCGGGGAGCTGTTTTTT.

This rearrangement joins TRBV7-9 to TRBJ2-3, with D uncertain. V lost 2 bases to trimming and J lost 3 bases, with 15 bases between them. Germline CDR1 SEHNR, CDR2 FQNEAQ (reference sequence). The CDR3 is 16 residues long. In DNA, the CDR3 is TGTGCCAGCAGCTTAAACCAGCCACTAAGAACAGATACGCAGTATTTT. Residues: CASSLNQPLRTDTQYF.

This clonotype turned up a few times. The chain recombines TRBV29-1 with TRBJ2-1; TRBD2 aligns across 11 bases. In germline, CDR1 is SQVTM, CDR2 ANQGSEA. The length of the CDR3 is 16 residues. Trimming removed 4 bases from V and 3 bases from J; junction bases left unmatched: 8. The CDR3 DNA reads TGCAGCGTTGGATTTAGCGGGGGGGCCGTCTACAATGAGCAGTTCTTC. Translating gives CSVGFSGGAVYNEQFF.

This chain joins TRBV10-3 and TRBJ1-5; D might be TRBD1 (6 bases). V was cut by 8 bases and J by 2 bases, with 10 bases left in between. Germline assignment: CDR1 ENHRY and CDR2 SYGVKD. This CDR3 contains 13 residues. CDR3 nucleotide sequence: TGTGCCATCGCCCCAGGGGGCAATCAGCCCCAGCATTTT. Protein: CAIAPGGNQPQHF.

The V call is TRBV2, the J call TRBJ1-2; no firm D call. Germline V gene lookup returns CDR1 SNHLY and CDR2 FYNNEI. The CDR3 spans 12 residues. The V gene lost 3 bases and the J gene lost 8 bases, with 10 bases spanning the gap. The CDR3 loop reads CASSDIGRGYTF. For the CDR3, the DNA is TGTGCCAGCAGTGACATAGGGCGCGGCTACACCTTC. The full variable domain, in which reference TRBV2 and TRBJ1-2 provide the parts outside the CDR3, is EPEVTQTPSHQVTQMGQEVILRCVPISNHLYFYWYRQILGQKVEFLVSFYNNEISEKSEIFDDQFSVERPDGSNFTLKIRSTKLEDSAMYFCASSDIGRGYTFGSGTRLTVV.